This T cell receptor (beta chain) was identified during a study of T cells in Graves' hyperthyroidism and ophthalmopathy. Those patients with uncontrolled infection, other autoimmune disease, pregnancy or lactation were excluded. Clinical symptoms, serum thyroxine, TRAb, thyroid ultrasound and orbital computed tomography established diagnosis. The authors took PBMCs from 7.5 to 10 ml fresh peripheral blood. This clonotype occurred many times. TCR beta CDR3 regions were amplified from RNA. The TCR CDR3 was amplified in a first-round RT-PCR using the HTBI primer set. TCRdb itself ran the multiplex PCR reads through MiXCR, one entry per CDR3 protein. The sample includes hundreds of thousands of distinct CDR3 sequences, approximately 20% of them seen just once. Trimming at V came to 0 bases and at J to 3 bases, leaving 1 base not matched to a gene. Germline V CDR1 and CDR2: LGHDT, YNNKEL (reference sequence). This CDR3 is 15 amino acids long.

The sequence was obtained from a man aged 40-50 years with Graves' ophthalmopathy. The rearrangement uses TRBV3-1 and TRBJ2-1; TRBD1 matches 8 bases. The sequenced sample was blood. CDR3 nucleotides: TGTGCCAGCAGCCAAGACAGGGGGCACTACAATGAGCAGTTCTTC. The encoded protein is CASSQDRGHYNEQFF.